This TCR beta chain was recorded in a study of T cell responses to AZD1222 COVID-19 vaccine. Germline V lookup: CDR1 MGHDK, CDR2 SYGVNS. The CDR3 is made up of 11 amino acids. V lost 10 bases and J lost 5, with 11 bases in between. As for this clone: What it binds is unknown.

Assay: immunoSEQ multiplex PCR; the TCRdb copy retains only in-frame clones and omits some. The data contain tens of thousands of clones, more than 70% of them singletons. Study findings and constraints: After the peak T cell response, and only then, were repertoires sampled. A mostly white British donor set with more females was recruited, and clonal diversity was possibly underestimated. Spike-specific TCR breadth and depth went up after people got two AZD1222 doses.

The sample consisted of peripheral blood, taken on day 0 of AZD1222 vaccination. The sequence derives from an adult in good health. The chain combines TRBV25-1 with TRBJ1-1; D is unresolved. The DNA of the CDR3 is TGTGCCACCCGGGTTAAAACTGAAGCTTTCTTT. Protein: CATRVKTEAFF.